The 15 T cell receptor beta chains presented below share a single source sample, sequenced in a study of human T cells and chemical hapten exposure. TCRdb reanalysed the RACE reads using MiXCR and keeps one entry per CDR3 protein. The sample includes 120,000 to 150,000 distinct CDR3 sequences, 12% of them seen just once. Documented time point: patch test 2, 6 weeks after DPC sensitization. Indicated treatment: therapeutic diphenylcyclopropenone sensitization with weekly scalp DPC. Sequenced here: whole blood, sampled in connection with sensitization to the hapten diphenylcyclopropenone (DPC). The source is a woman in her forties or fifties with alopecia areata. Some clones in this sample may be carry-over from other donors' samples.

This clonotype turned up a few times. J is TRBJ2-6 and V is TRBV7-9; D is ambiguous. This CDR3 contains 15 residues. The V gene lost 7 bases and the J gene lost 2 bases, with 12 bases spanning the gap. In germline, CDR1 is SEHNR, CDR2 FQNEAQ (reference sequence). CDR3 in DNA: TGTGCCAGCACCCAATTCTCTACTGGGGCCAACGTCCTGACTTTC. As protein: CASTQFSTGANVLTF. Full variable domain (remainder filled in from reference TRBV7-9 and TRBJ2-6): DTGVSQNPRHKITKRGQNVTFRCDPISEHNRLYWYRQTLGQGPEFLTYFQNEAQLEKSRLLSDRFSAERPKGSFSTLEIQRTEQGDSAMYLCASTQFSTGANVLTFGAGSRLTVL.

This clonotype was counted at least ten times. This chain uses TRBV28 with TRBJ2-7; D is unclear. Germline-derived CDR1 and CDR2 are MDHEN and SYDVKM. The CDR3 has 14 residues. V lost 6 bases and J lost 5, with 17 bases in between. The CDR3 is CASSSPPASDEQYF. Here the CDR3 DNA reads TGTGCCAGCAGCTCACCCCCCGCGTCGGACGAGCAGTACTTC.

This chain joins TRBV28 and TRBJ1-1, with D unresolved. CDR3 length: 13 amino acids. In germline, CDR1 is MDHEN, CDR2 SYDVKM. Trimming took 10 bases from V and 6 from J, leaving 18 bases between them. The CDR3 sequence is CATNFPKTPEAFF. In DNA, the CDR3 is TGTGCCACAAATTTTCCCAAGACCCCTGAAGCTTTCTTT.

This clonotype was seen a few times. The chain carries TRBV6-6 and TRBJ2-5; a possible D gene is TRBD2 (6 bases). CDR3 size: 16 residues. V was cut by 5 bases and J by 5 bases, with 21 bases left in between. Germline assignment: CDR1 MNHNY and CDR2 SVGAGI (reference sequence). As DNA, the CDR3 is TGTGCCAGCAGTGCCGGATCGGGAGCCCCACGGGAGACCCAGTACTTC. This encodes CASSAGSGAPRETQYF.

V usage is TRBV3-1 and J usage is TRBJ2-7; perhaps TRBD1 as D (6 bases). The CDR3 totals 14 residues. In germline, CDR1 is LGHDT, CDR2 YNNKEL (reference sequence). The V end lost 2 bases, the J end lost 2 bases, and 10 bases lay between the germline ends. CDR3 amino acids: CASSQTGYAYEQYF. Written as DNA, the CDR3 is TGTGCCAGCAGCCAAACAGGGTATGCCTACGAGCAGTACTTC.

There are many counts of this clonotype. J is TRBJ1-6 and V is TRBV7-8, with D unclear. Germline V gene sequence: CDR1 SGHVS, CDR2 FQNEAQ. Deletions cut 0 bases from V and 11 bases from J, with 11 bases between. The CDR3 runs to 14 residues. CDR3: CASSLAGRETPLHF. DNA of the CDR3: TGTGCCAGCAGCTTAGCAGGGAGGGAGACACCCCTCCACTTT. The complete variable domain, with remaining parts taken from reference TRBV7-8 and TRBJ1-6, reads GAGVSQSPRYKVAKRGQDVALRCDPISGHVSLFWYQQALGQGPEFLTYFQNEAQLDKSGLPSDRFFAERPEGSVSTLKIQRTQQEDSAVYLCASSLAGRETPLHFGNGTRLTVT.

There are a few counts of this clonotype. The CDR3: CASRKTGGSYEQYF. CDR3 nucleotide sequence: TGTGCCAGCAGAAAAACTGGGGGATCCTACGAGCAGTACTTC. This chain links TRBV6-5 with TRBJ2-7; D might be TRBD1 or TRBD2, each matching 5 bases. CDR1 and CDR2 (germline): MNHEY, SVGAGI. The CDR3 runs 14 residues. V dropped 6 bases and J dropped 1 base, with 13 bases sitting between them.

At least ten counts were recorded for this clonotype. This chain links TRBV2 with TRBJ2-7; D is possibly TRBD1 (6 bases). CDR1 SNHLY and CDR2 FYNNEI come from the germline V gene. The CDR3 extends over 15 amino acids. V was shortened by 8 bases and J by 3 bases, with 20 bases between the two germline ends. CDR3 sequence: CASHLRTVLNYEQYF. The CDR3 DNA is TGTGCCAGCCATCTCAGGACAGTCCTCAACTACGAGCAGTACTTC.

This clonotype was detected many times. The gene calls are TRBV12-3 or TRBV12-4 and TRBJ1-2, with D possibly TRBD1 on 5 matching bases. The CDR3 is 14 residues long. Trimming took 6 bases from V and 4 from J, leaving 15 bases between them. CDR3 DNA: TGTGCCAGCAGCCCCTTGCAGGGATTCTATGGCTACACCTTC. Protein: CASSPLQGFYGYTF.

The V and J genes are TRBV5-1 and TRBJ1-1; unclear D gene. CDR3 length equals 14 residues. Deletions cut 5 bases from V and 4 bases from J, with 15 bases between. Germline CDR1 is SGHRS and CDR2 is YFSETQ. The CDR3 DNA sequence: TGCGCCAGCAGTCCCAGCGTCGTGAGCACTGAAGCTTTCTTT. It is translated as CASSPSVVSTEAFF.

Many counts were recorded for this clonotype. The chain has TRBV12-3 or TRBV12-4 and TRBJ2-3, with D maybe TRBD2 (6 bases). Trimming removed 5 bases at V and 1 base at J, with 7 bases between. This CDR3 has 13 residues. The CDR3 region has the DNA TGTGCCAGCAGTCCTAGCGGCACAGATACGCAGTATTTT. This gives the protein CASSPSGTDTQYF.

This clonotype appeared many times. The chain couples TRBV19 to TRBJ2-7, with D perhaps matching TRBD2 (6 bases). The CDR3 contains 13 residues. Germline V CDR1 and CDR2: LNHDA, SQIVND (reference sequence). The V and J ends lost 8 bases and 4 bases respectively, with 15 bases between them. In nucleotides, the CDR3 is TGTGCCAGTTCCCGGGACTTAGCTTACGAGCAGTACTTC. Translation: CASSRDLAYEQYF.

There are a few counts of this clonotype. The V call is TRBV6-6, the J call TRBJ2-7; D call uncertain. The CDR3 contains 10 residues. The germline gives CDR1 MNHNY, CDR2 SVGAGI (reference sequence). V lost 10 bases and J lost 3, with 7 bases in between. For the CDR3, the DNA is TGTGCCACCAGCGACTACGAGCAGTACTTC. Residues: CATSDYEQYF.

The chain employs TRBV12-3 or TRBV12-4 and TRBJ2-7, with D unresolved. The germline V and J ends were trimmed by 0 bases and 7 bases, with 7 bases remaining between them. The CDR3 contains 12 residues. In DNA, the CDR3 is TGTGCCAGCAGTTTAGCGCGCTGGGAGCAGTACTTC. Encoded protein: CASSLARWEQYF.

The rearrangement uses TRBV20-1 and TRBJ2-7; the D gene is possibly TRBD1 (5 bases). V lost 3 bases, J lost 5 bases, and 14 bases lay in between. Germline-derived CDR1 and CDR2 are DFQATT and SNEGSKA (reference sequence). The CDR3 consists of 13 residues. CDR3 amino acids: CSARRQGFNEQYF. In DNA, the CDR3 is TGCAGTGCTAGGAGGCAGGGTTTCAACGAGCAGTACTTC.